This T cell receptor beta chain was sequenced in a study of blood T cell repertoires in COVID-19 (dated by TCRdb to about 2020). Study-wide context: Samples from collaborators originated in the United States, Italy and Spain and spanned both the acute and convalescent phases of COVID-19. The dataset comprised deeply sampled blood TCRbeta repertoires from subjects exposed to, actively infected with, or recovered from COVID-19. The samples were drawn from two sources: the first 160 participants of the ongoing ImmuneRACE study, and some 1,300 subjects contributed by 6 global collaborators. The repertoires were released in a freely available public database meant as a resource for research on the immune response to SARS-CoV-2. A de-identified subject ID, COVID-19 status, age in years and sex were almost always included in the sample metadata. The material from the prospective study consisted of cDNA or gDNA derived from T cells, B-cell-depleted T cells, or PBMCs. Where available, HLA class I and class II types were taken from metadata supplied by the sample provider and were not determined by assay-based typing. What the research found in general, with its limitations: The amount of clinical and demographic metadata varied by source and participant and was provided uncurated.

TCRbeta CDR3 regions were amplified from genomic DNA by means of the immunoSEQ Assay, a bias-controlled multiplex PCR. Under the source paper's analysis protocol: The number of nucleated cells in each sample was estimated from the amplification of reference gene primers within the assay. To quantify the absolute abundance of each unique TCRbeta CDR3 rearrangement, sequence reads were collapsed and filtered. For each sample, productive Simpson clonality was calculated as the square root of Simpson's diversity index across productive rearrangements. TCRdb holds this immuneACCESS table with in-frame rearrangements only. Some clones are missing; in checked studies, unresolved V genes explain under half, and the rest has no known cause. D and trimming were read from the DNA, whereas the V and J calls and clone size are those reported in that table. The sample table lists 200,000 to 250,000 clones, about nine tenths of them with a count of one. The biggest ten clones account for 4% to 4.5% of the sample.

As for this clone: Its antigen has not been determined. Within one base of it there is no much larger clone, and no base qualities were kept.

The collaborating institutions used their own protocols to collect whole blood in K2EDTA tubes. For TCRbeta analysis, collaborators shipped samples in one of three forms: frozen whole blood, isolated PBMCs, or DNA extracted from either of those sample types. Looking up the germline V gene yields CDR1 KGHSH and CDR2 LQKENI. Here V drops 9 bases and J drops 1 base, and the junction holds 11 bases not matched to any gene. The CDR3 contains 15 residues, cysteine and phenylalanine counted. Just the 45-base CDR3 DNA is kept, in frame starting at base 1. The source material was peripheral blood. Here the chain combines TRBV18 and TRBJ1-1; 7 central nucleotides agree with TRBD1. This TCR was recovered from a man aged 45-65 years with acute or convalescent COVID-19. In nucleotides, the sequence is TGTGCCAGTAAAAGCCCGGGACAGACGAACACTGAAGCTTTCTTT. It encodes CASKSPGQTNTEAFF. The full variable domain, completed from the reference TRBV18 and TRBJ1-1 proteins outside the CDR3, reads NAGVMQNPRHLVRRRGQEARLRCSPMKGHSHVYWYRQLPEEGLKFMVYLQKENIIDESGMPKERFSAEFPKEGPSILRIQQVVRGDSAAYFCASKSPGQTNTEAFFGQGTRLTVV.